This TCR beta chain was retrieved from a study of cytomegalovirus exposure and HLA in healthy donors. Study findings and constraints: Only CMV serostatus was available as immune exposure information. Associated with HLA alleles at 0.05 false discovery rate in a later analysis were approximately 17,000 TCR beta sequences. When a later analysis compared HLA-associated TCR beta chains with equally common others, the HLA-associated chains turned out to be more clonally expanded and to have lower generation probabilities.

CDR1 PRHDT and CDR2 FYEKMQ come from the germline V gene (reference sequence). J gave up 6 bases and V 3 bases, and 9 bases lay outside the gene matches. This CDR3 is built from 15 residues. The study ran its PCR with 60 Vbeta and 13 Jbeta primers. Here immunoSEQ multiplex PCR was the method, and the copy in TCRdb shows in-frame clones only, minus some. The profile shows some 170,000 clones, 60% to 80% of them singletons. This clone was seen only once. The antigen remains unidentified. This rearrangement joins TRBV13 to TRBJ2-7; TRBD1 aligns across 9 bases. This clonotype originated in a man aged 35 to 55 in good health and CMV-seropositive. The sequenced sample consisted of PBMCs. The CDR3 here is CASSFTGTGLSEQYF. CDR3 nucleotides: TGTGCCAGCAGCTTCACCGGGACAGGGTTAAGCGAGCAGTACTTC.